The following is a TCR beta chain sequence with its context. Its antigen is currently unknown. Generated by immunoSEQ multiplex PCR, the TCRdb table keeps only in-frame clones and is missing some. The sample lists about 1.9 million clones; 85% to 95% were seen once. From germline, CDR1 is MNHNS and CDR2 SASEGT. The CDR3 is made up of 15 amino acids. The germline V and J ends were trimmed by 3 bases and 7 bases, with 16 bases remaining between them. The data derive from a study of shared clonotypes between healthy human individuals. Overall study results and limits: For naive CD4 cells, roughly 5% of clonotypes were shared across a handful of donors. On the whole, naive subsets had larger estimated richness than memory subsets had.

As defined, naive CD8 cells were CD45RO-negative and positively selected for CCR7, with terminally differentiated effector memory CD45RA+ cells excluded. Donors were healthy HIV-negative adults without recently reported acute infections or vaccinations. The rearrangement joins TRBV6-1 to TRBJ1-5; a weak D match, TRBD1 (6 bases). The sample taken for sequencing was naive CD8+ T cells from PBMCs. This clonotype was obtained from a man younger than 35 in good health. Some clones in this sample may be carry-over from other donors' samples. As DNA, the CDR3 is TGTGCCAGCAGTGACGGTTGGGACAACTCACAGCCCCAGCATTTT. Translated: CASSDGWDNSQPQHF.